Each of the 10 T cell receptor beta chains below was sequenced from the same sample in a study of T cell responses to AZD1222 COVID-19 vaccine (dated by TCRdb to the early 2020s). The sample's time point label, decoded: baseline before first vaccination. The protocol used for the library was the immunoSEQ multiplex PCR assay. Not all clones reach the TCRdb copy of this immuneACCESS table, which keeps in-frame sequences only. Checked studies attribute under half of the gap to unresolved V genes and leave the rest unexplained. The sample table lists 95,000 or so clones, roughly 89% of them with a count of one. The top ten constitute around 3.5% of the sample. The material was peripheral blood, obtained on day 0 of AZD1222 vaccination. The receptors were gathered from an adult in good health.

This clone was observed a single time. The V call is TRBV7-9, the J call TRBJ2-3; 11 nucleotides align to TRBD2. Trimming removed 1 base from V and 6 bases from J; junction bases left unmatched: 3. The germline gives CDR1 SEHNR, CDR2 FQNEAQ (reference sequence). The CDR3 covers 15 residues. CDR3 amino acids: CASSLVSSGRDTQYF. Here the CDR3 DNA reads TGTGCCAGCAGCTTAGTCTCTAGCGGGAGGGATACGCAGTATTTT.

V usage is TRBV4-1 and J usage is TRBJ1-2; 7 nucleotides match TRBD1. The germline CDR1 and CDR2 sequences are MGHRA and YSYEKL. This CDR3 is 16 amino acids long. Trimming at V came to 2 bases and at J to 4 bases, leaving 10 bases not matched to a gene. In DNA, the CDR3 is TGCGCCAGCAGCCAACTGAAGTTGGAGGGGGCCTATGGCTACACCTTC. This translates into CASSQLKLEGAYGYTF.

The V call is TRBV13, the J call TRBJ1-2, with 8 bases lining up with TRBD1. Germline CDR1 reads PRHDT; CDR2 reads FYEKMQ (reference sequence). The CDR3 is 14 residues long. The junction had 0 bases not matched to a gene; V was cut back by 1 base and J by 2 bases. CDR3 sequence: CASSLAGGNYGYTF. The CDR3 DNA is TGTGCCAGCAGCTTAGCAGGGGGCAACTATGGCTACACCTTC.

There are a few counts of this clone. The chain links TRBV5-6 to TRBJ1-4; tentative D call: TRBD1 (5 bases). The length of the CDR3 is 16 residues. Trimming removed 3 bases at V and 2 bases at J, with 14 bases between. In germline, CDR1 is SGHDT, CDR2 YYEEEE. This CDR3 is CASSSGPRGTNEKLFF. In DNA form, the CDR3 reads TGTGCCAGCAGCTCCGGACCGCGGGGGACTAATGAAAAACTGTTTTTT. Full variable domain (remainder filled in from reference TRBV5-6 and TRBJ1-4): DAGVTQSPTHLIKTRGQQVTLRCSPKSGHDTVSWYQQALGQGPQFIFQYYEEEERQRGNFPDRFSGHQFPNYSSELNVNALLLGDSALYLCASSSGPRGTNEKLFFGSGTQLSVL.

The sample holds one count of this clone. This chain uses TRBV27 with TRBJ1-1; no clear D gene. V was shortened by 4 bases and J by 7 bases, with 19 bases between the two germline ends. This CDR3 is 15 amino acids long. In germline, CDR1 is MNHEY, CDR2 SMNVEV (reference sequence). CDR3 in amino acids: CASSSNGISRIEAFF. CDR3 nucleotides: TGTGCCAGCAGTTCCAACGGCATCAGTCGTATTGAAGCTTTCTTT.

The V call is TRBV3-1 (or the pseudogene TRBV3-2), the J call TRBJ2-1; possibly TRBD1 for D (6 bases). Germline V gives CDR1 LGHDT, CDR2 YNNKEL (reference sequence). This CDR3 contains 13 residues. Trimming stripped 4 bases from V and 3 bases from J, with 7 bases between. The CDR3 nucleotides read TGTGCCAGCAGCCTGACAGGCTACAATGAGCAGTTCTTC. Its protein product is CASSLTGYNEQFF.

This chain uses TRBV6-2 or TRBV6-3 with TRBJ1-6, with D perhaps matching TRBD1 (5 bases). Germline V gene lookup returns CDR1 MNHEY and CDR2 SVGEGT. The germline V and J ends were trimmed by 0 bases and 14 bases, with 20 bases remaining between them. This CDR3 has 16 amino acids. The CDR3 loop reads CASSYSNRRNVEALHF. In DNA, the CDR3 is TGTGCCAGCAGTTACTCGAACAGGCGCAACGTCGAAGCCCTCCACTTT.

The rearrangement links TRBV5-6 to TRBJ2-2; no firm D call. This CDR3 region has 16 residues. Germline CDR1 and CDR2: SGHDT and YYEEEE. Trimming cost V 4 bases and J 0 bases, with 13 bases left between them. CDR3 bases: TGTGCCAGCAGCCCGCTACGTACCTCGAACACCGGGGAGCTGTTTTTT. Its protein is CASSPLRTSNTGELFF.

The V and J genes are TRBV18 and TRBJ1-3; D remains unclear. Trimming stripped 6 bases from V and 0 bases from J, with 12 bases between. Germline V gene lookup returns CDR1 KGHSH and CDR2 LQKENI. This CDR3 spans 15 amino acids. Here the CDR3 DNA reads TGTGCCAGCTCGCCCCGGGTAGTCTCTGGAAACACCATATATTTT. This codes for CASSPRVVSGNTIYF.

The table lists this clone with a count of one. This chain connects TRBV7-8 to TRBJ1-1; maybe TRBD1 (6 bases). The CDR3 is 16 amino acids. Germline V gene sequence: CDR1 SGHVS, CDR2 FQNEAQ. V shed 1 base and J shed 2 bases, with 14 bases lying between them. The CDR3 sequence is CASSLGATGRNTEAFF. The CDR3 bases are TGTGCCAGCAGCTTAGGAGCGACAGGTAGAAACACTGAAGCTTTCTTT.